This TCR beta chain appears in the sequencing data of a study of cytomegalovirus exposure and HLA in healthy donors (dated by TCRdb to 2015 to 2018). About the full investigation: According to an earlier analysis of a few hundred of the donors, some 180 million T cells yielded 117 million unique TCR beta sequences and 276 Gb of sequence data. An early release covering roughly 640 HLA-typed donors comprised 250 to 350 gigabases of sequencing data and around 86 million unique TCR sequences. Among the roughly 430 genotyped donors, approximately 81% belonged to the genetic ancestry cluster associated with self-reported Caucasian donors. The aim of the study was to test whether cataloging public T cell receptors could identify signatures of past pathogen exposure. The study profiled the T cell repertoires of some 610 subjects by immunosequencing and related them to cytomegalovirus serostatus. Besides the first cohort of approximately 710 subjects, a separate validation cohort made up of 120 different subjects was used. High-throughput TCR immunosequencing, statistical association of individual TCRs with disease status, and machine learning were combined to predict cytomegalovirus infection status. A later analysis re-analyzed previously published TCR beta repertoires from 650 to 800 donors and added high-resolution HLA genotyping to study TCR occurrence patterns. In the later analysis, no new phenotypic data were used to find candidate immune exposures; instead, reliance was placed on TCR beta sequences and their occurrence across donors. An earlier analysis of around 640 of the donors used high-throughput TCR beta sequencing to judge whether each TCR beta V gene segment behaved as functional or pseudogenic. Alongside the repertoire data, information on donor age, sex, ethnicity and CMV serostatus was compiled. A later genetic analysis used genome-wide SNP genotypes for about 60% of the roughly 670 donors, treating that subset as a discovery cohort. All discovery cohort repertoires had been generated using a single sequencing platform. HLA typing included class I and class II loci at four-digit resolution. Typing coverage differed by locus: A, B, C, DRB1 and DQB1 were typed in roughly 629-630 donors, DQA1 in 522, DPA1 in roughly 590, and DPB1 in around 440. Several DR-DQ haplotypes were handled as single units for association and clustering, since linkage in the cohort was strong. Across around 400 genotyped donors of the cohort, an average of about 240,000 unique TCR beta nucleotide sequences per donor were sequenced, and roughly 20% of those sequences were non-productive.

Library preparation employed the immunoSEQ multiplex PCR assay. The multiplex PCR relied on a mix of 60 forward primers for TCR Vbeta segments and 13 reverse primers for TCR Jbeta segments. The CDR3 region of rearranged TCR beta genes was amplified from genomic DNA by a multiplex PCR assay. The amplified TCR beta libraries were sequenced on the Illumina HiSeq System as 87-base-pair reads. In the authors' own workflow: In a later analysis, tens of millions of unique TCR beta chains were counted across the 500 to 700 repertoires, and roughly 11 million of these chains were shared by at least two donors. Raw reads were error-corrected and collapsed into unique sequences with a nearest-neighbor algorithm that merged closely related sequences to remove PCR and sequencing errors. To assign V, D and J gene segments, CDR3 sequences were aligned to IMGT reference sequences. For a sequence to be retained, at least a six-nucleotide match to both a V gene segment and a J gene segment was required. Rearrangements were classified as productive when the CDR3 lacked stop codons and remained in frame with V and J, and all other rearrangements were classified as non-productive. Following IMGT convention, CDR3 was defined as the stretch from the second conserved V-encoded cysteine up to the conserved J-encoded phenylalanine. In an earlier analysis of approximately 590 of the donors, sequences lacking an unambiguous match to a single V gene segment were excluded. In an earlier analysis of approximately 610 of the donors, V segments were called functional above 56.7% productive rearrangements and were called segregating when the between-donor standard deviation exceeded 5%. To diagnose cytomegalovirus status from the catalog of TCR beta chain sequences, a statistical classification framework was built. In a later analysis, V and J genes were assigned by comparing TCR nucleotide sequences against IMGT/GENE-DB human TR gene sequences. The TCRdist pipeline was used in a later analysis to assign CDR3 sequences and most-parsimonious VDJ recombination scenarios. In a later analysis, each TCR beta chain was defined by its CDR3 amino acid sequence together with its V-gene family, and reads without a unique V-gene family were excluded. In a later analysis, fewer than 600 highly shared, low-generation-probability nucleotide sequences were removed to address suspected cross-contamination and a sequencing artifact. In a later analysis, a clonal expansion index for each public chain was calculated from normalized within-repertoire ranks of inferred template counts. In a later analysis, generation probabilities were computed using a VDJ recombination model fitted to out-of-frame rearrangements, and the results were checked against IGoR. Hypergeometric tests were used in a later analysis to score TCR-TCR, TCR-HLA and TCR-CMV co-occurrence, with a repertoire-size bias correction applied to the TCR pairs. A later analysis estimated false discovery rates by permuting HLA or CMV assignments 20 times. In a later analysis, co-occurring TCRs were grouped using DBSCAN, with TCRdist sequence similarity added in when clustering inside HLA-allele-positive subsets. For co-occurrence clustering, repertoires with fewer than 30,000 or more than 120,000 public chains were excluded, along with several repertoires with anomalous nucleotide sharing. The immuneACCESS repertoire file appears here via TCRdb, limited to in-frame rearrangements. These files lack a portion of the clones; in checked studies, under half of the deficit traces to unresolved V genes, and the cause of the others is not known. V, J and clone size were drawn from that table, and D and trimming were deduced from the DNA. The sample table holds around 170,000 clones, of which approximately 81% were seen once. Of the sample, more than 0.35% falls within the top ten clones.

On the study overall, not on this receptor specifically: A later analysis found that most CMV-associated TCR beta chains appeared HLA-restricted, with HLA associations seemingly driven largely by CMV exposure. A group of highly shared sequence variants was considered likely to be a technical artifact of the sequencing pipeline. Immune exposure information for the cohort was limited to CMV serostatus. Because counts were too low, approximately 15 rarely observed V segments, including chromosome 9 orphons, were excluded from the earlier analysis of 587 of the donors. Most TCR sequences were seen in very few donors, while some public TCRs were found in many individuals. A later analysis found that HLA-associated TCR beta chains were more clonally expanded and had lower generation probabilities than equally common non-associated chains. A few of the identified cytomegalovirus-associated TCR beta chains were confirmed in vitro to be specific for cytomegalovirus antigens. According to a later analysis, parvovirus B19, influenza, CMV and Epstein-Barr virus appeared linked to several top co-occurrence clusters. Cytomegalovirus status was reported to be diagnosed by the classifier with high specificity and sensitivity in both the original and validation cohorts. Linkage disequilibrium might explain the correlated functional status among segregating V segments, but an unknown experimental factor could not be excluded. In a later analysis, TCR association rates were found to vary across HLA loci, with the most associated TCRs seen for DRB1 alleles and the fewest for HLA-C alleles. Specific HLA alleles were associated with 16,951 TCR beta sequences at a false discovery rate of 0.05 in a later analysis. The study gave a list of roughly 150 TCR beta chains associated with cytomegalovirus. This cohort had only TCR beta chains sequenced, and the lack of alpha or paired-chain data limited which features could be detected. Because HLA typing was unavailable for some donors at each locus, only the typed subset was used in association tests. When HLA alleles, especially DR and DQ, strongly co-occurred, attributing TCR associations to individual alleles was difficult. Broadly in line with IMGT annotations, most TCR beta V segments showed up in productive rearrangements about 90% or about 30% of the time in an earlier analysis of around 600 of the donors. A further reported finding was that TCR beta sequences accurately predicted the HLA-A and HLA-B alleles for most subjects in the first cohort. A later genetic analysis reported fewer N-insertions in productive TCRs among donors in an Asian-associated ancestry cluster than the approximately 700-donor mean. Presence/absence analyses assumed roughly uniform sequencing depth across donors, an assumption that may not hold. The authors suggested that the approach could potentially be extended to other disease states and immunological phenotypes. The 87-base-pair reads could not distinguish some IMGT-functional V segments, including TRBV6-2 and TRBV6-3, so those segments were excluded. In a later genetic analysis, a missense DCLRE1C variant was associated with V-gene and J-gene trimming of TCR beta chains, and the association was replicated in an independent cohort.

The cohort was made up of about 670 healthy bone marrow donors. All cohort members were sampled while nominally healthy, although unrecorded immune exposures were likely present. The donor was CMV seronegative and was included in the group of approximately 350 seronegative cohort members. A peripheral blood sample was provided by each donor, and peripheral blood mononuclear cells were used for TCR beta sequencing. The Qiagen DNeasy Blood Extraction Kit was used to extract genomic DNA from the blood cell samples. Turning to this clone: There is no known antigen for this receptor. No quality values exist for individual bases; no much larger clone is one base distant.

According to the germline V gene, CDR1 reads MGHRA and CDR2 reads YSYEKL. Including the terminal cysteine and phenylalanine, the CDR3 comprises 14 residues. The only DNA kept is the CDR3, 42 bases in frame from the first base. V is shortened by 2 bases, J by 6 bases, and the region joining them spans 11 bases. This clonotype originated in a boy aged 2 to 10 in good health and CMV-seronegative. The sequenced sample was PBMCs. The chain is assembled from TRBV4-1 and TRBJ2-1; TRBD1 might be the D gene, on 6 matching bases. The CDR3 protein sequence reads: CASSQPDRSNEQFF. The base sequence is TGCGCCAGCAGCCAACCTGACAGGAGCAATGAGCAGTTCTTC.